This T cell receptor beta chain was profiled in a study of cytomegalovirus exposure and HLA in healthy donors. Study details: In terms of ancestry, the Caucasian-associated cluster contained roughly 81% of the roughly 400 genotyped donors.

To note about this clone: Antigen unknown.

Notes on the study in general: Testing in vitro showed a few CMV-associated chains specific for CMV antigens.

Germline assignment: CDR1 LNHNV and CDR2 YYDKDF (reference sequence). V lost 1 base, J lost 6 bases, and 7 bases stayed unmatched. This CDR3 is 16 amino acids long. The PCR ran on 60 Vbeta and 13 Jbeta primers. Only in-frame clones appear in the TCRdb table, and some are missing; sequencing was by immunoSEQ multiplex PCR. The sample lists about 170,000 clones; around 84% were seen once. Material: PBMCs. The sequence came from a boy younger than 10 in good health and CMV-seronegative. This chain uses TRBV15 with TRBJ2-1; TRBD2 matches at 9 bases. The CDR3 loop reads CATSRGGGAQGNEQFF. As DNA, the CDR3 is TGTGCCACCAGCAGAGGCGGGGGGGCGCAAGGCAATGAGCAGTTCTTC.